This entry describes one T cell receptor beta chain. The test was conducted at deep level. Profiling relied on immunoSEQ multiplex PCR, and the TCRdb table lists in-frame clones only, not all of them. The data hold fewer than 850,000 clones, with 72% observed a single time. These data originate in a study of shared clonotypes between healthy human individuals. Study details: CD4 naive cells filled three plates per donor, CD4 memory three, CD8 naive two and CD8 memory one.

Germline assignment: CDR1 SNHLY and CDR2 FYNNEI. The CDR3 contains 13 residues. The J segment lost 8 bases and the V segment lost 7 bases, leaving 6 bases of the junction unmatched. V gene TRBV2 combines with J gene TRBJ1-1; 11 bases agree with TRBD1. The sequenced material came from memory CD4+ T cells sorted from blood. Subset given: CD45RA-negative fraction. This TCR derives from a woman in her twenties or thirties in good health. In nucleotides, the CDR3 is TGTGCCAGCACTGGGACAGGGGGGGTGGAAGCTTTCTTT. Translation gives CASTGTGGVEAFF.